This T cell receptor beta chain stems from a study of shared clonotypes between healthy human individuals. Notes on the study in general: There were few donors, and this limited the genetic and exposure-history diversity represented. Sorted-subset sequencing, rarefaction showed, was incomplete despite large depth.

The study enrolled healthy HIV-negative adults without recent acute infections or vaccinations as donors. Assay used: immunoSEQ multiplex PCR; TCRdb lists only in-frame clones, some missing. The sample has over a million clones; around 97% are singletons. The CDR3 has 14 residues. Germline V CDR1 and CDR2: MNHNS, SASEGT. Trimming stripped 5 bases from V and 3 bases from J, with 14 bases between. This clone appeared a single time. The antigen is undetermined. This receptor was identified in a man younger than 45 in good health. Sequences were obtained from naive CD4+ T cells sorted from blood. Subset: CD45RA+ positively selected. The J gene is TRBJ2-7, the V gene TRBV6-1; D is perhaps TRBD1 (7 bases). This CDR3 is CASSLRGDSYEQYF. CDR3 DNA sequence: TGTGCCAGCAGTCTCAGGGGGGACAGCTACGAGCAGTACTTC.